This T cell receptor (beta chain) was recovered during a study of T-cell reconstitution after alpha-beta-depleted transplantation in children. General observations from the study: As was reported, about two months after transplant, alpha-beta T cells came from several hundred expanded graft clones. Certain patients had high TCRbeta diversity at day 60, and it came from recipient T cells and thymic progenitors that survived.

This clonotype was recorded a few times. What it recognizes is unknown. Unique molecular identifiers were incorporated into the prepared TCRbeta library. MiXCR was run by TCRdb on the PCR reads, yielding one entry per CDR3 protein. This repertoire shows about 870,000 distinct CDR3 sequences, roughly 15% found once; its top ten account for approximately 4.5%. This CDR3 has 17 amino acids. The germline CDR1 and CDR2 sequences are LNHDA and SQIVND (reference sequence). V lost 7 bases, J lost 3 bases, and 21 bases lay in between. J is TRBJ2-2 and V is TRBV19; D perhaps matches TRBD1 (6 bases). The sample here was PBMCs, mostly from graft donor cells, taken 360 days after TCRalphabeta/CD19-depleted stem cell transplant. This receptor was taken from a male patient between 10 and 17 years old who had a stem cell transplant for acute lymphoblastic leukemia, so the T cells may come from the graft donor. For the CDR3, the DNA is TGTGCCAGTAATGGCAGGGGTTCCCTATTTTACACCGGGGAGCTGTTTTTT. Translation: CASNGRGSLFYTGELFF.